Each of the 7 T cell receptor beta chains below was sequenced from the same sample in a study of shared clonotypes between healthy human individuals (dated by TCRdb to the early 2020s). The library relied on the immunoSEQ multiplex PCR assay. The source is immuneACCESS, and TCRdb retained only in-frame sequences with V and J called. Part of the clones is not carried over; for the studies checked, unresolved V genes explain less than half of this, and the remainder is unexplained. The sample table holds hundreds of thousands of clones, of which about 96% were seen once. 0.057% of the sample is taken by the ten largest. The specimen was naive CD4+ T cells sorted from blood. The sample's cell subset or site label, decoded: CD45RA+ positively selected. The receptor source for this set is a woman younger than 45 in good health.

The rearrangement uses TRBV6-5 and TRBJ2-1, with 9 bases fitting TRBD2. Germline CDR1 reads MNHEY; CDR2 reads SVGAGI. The CDR3 contains 16 residues. J was trimmed by 7 bases and V by 4 bases; bases with no gene match: 11. The CDR3 loop is CASSLVGTSFLNEQFF. The CDR3 DNA reads TGTGCCAGCAGTTTGGTTGGGACTAGCTTCCTTAATGAGCAGTTCTTC.

In nucleotides, the CDR3 is TGTGCCAGCAGCCCCCAGGGGGTAGGCTCCTACGAGCAGTACTTC. Translated, it gives CASSPQGVGSYEQYF. The chain has TRBV7-8 and TRBJ2-7; 7 nucleotides match TRBD1. The CDR3 spans 15 residues. Trimming removed 5 bases from V and 0 bases from J; junction bases left unmatched: 7. Germline loops: CDR1 SGHVS, CDR2 FQNEAQ.

J is TRBJ2-5 and V is TRBV14, with 9 bases fitting TRBD1. This CDR3 is built from 14 residues. The junction had 5 bases not matched to a gene; V was cut back by 4 bases and J by 5 bases. The germline V gene encodes CDR1 SGHDN and CDR2 FVKESK. The CDR3 protein is CASSLTGGRETQYF. The CDR3 DNA reads as TGTGCCAGCAGCCTGACAGGGGGTAGGGAGACCCAGTACTTC.

The genes are TRBV18 and TRBJ2-3; possibly TRBD1 for D (5 bases). The CDR3 runs 15 residues. Germline V CDR1 and CDR2: KGHSH, LQKENI. The V and J ends lost 2 bases and 0 bases respectively, with 9 bases between them. CDR3 coding DNA: TGTGCCAGCTCACCAAAGAGACAGAGCACAGATACGCAGTATTTT. Encoded protein: CASSPKRQSTDTQYF.

This chain uses TRBV6-6 with TRBJ1-1; a weak D match, TRBD1 (5 bases). Per germline, CDR1 MNHNY and CDR2 SVGAGI (reference sequence). Trimming stripped 1 base from V and 1 base from J, with 7 bases between. The CDR3 totals 14 residues. This CDR3 is CASSYWDPNTEAFF. CDR3 bases: TGTGCCAGCAGTTACTGGGACCCGAACACTGAAGCTTTCTTT.

This chain connects TRBV5-1 to TRBJ2-2; 8 bases line up with TRBD1. V lost 7 bases and J lost 3; bases outside the gene matches: 8. Germline CDR1 SGHRS, CDR2 YFSETQ. CDR3 length: 15 amino acids. CDR3 sequence: CASAFDRGDTGELFF. CDR3 DNA: TGCGCCAGCGCCTTCGACAGGGGTGACACCGGGGAGCTGTTTTTT. The full variable domain, rest sourced from reference TRBV5-1 and TRBJ2-2, is KAGVTQTPRYLIKTRGQQVTLSCSPISGHRSVSWYQQTPGQGLQFLFEYFSETQRNKGNFPGRFSGRQFSNSRSEMNVSTLELGDSALYLCASAFDRGDTGELFFGEGSRLTVL.

V and J are TRBV2 and TRBJ1-4; D is possibly TRBD1 (6 bases). Per the germline V gene, CDR1 is SNHLY and CDR2 is FYNNEI. The CDR3 is made up of 12 amino acids. The V gene lost 6 bases and the J gene lost 8 bases, with 10 bases spanning the gap. This CDR3 reads CASRRTDEKLFF. In DNA, the CDR3 is TGTGCCAGCAGAAGGACAGACGAAAAACTGTTTTTT.